The 13 T cell receptor beta chains given below trace back to one sample, sequenced in a study of blood T cell repertoires in COVID-19. Generated by immunoSEQ multiplex PCR, the TCRdb table keeps only in-frame clones and is missing some. The sample lists 65,000 or so clones; approximately 80% were seen once. Sequencing used peripheral blood. These receptors came from a human donor in a cohort sampled during active COVID-19.

CDR3 in amino acids: CASSPAGTSGIGGGEQYF. CDR3 coding DNA: TGTGCCAGCAGCCCAGCCGGGACTAGCGGGATCGGTGGGGGCGAGCAGTACTTC. This chain joins TRBV11-3 and TRBJ2-7, with 13 bases fitting TRBD2. This CDR3 has 18 amino acids. Looked up from germline, CDR1 is SGHNT and CDR2 is YENEEA. Unmatched junction bases numbered 16, after V lost 5 bases and J lost 6 bases.

This sequence joins TRBV11-2 and TRBJ2-6; D not certain. This CDR3 is 14 amino acids long. The germline V gene encodes CDR1 SGHAT and CDR2 FQNNGV. Trimming stripped 4 bases from V and 2 bases from J, with 6 bases between. This CDR3 reads CASSSPAGANVLTF. The DNA of the CDR3 is TGTGCCAGCAGCTCCCCTGCTGGGGCCAACGTCCTGACTTTC.

This sequence joins TRBV25-1 and TRBJ2-7, with 7 nucleotides matching TRBD2. The CDR3 length is 12 residues. Losses at the gene ends were 6 bases for V and 3 bases for J; bases not matched to a gene: 2. Germline V gene data show CDR1 as MGHDK and CDR2 as SYGVNS. The CDR3 loop reads CASRSGNYEQYF. Here the CDR3 DNA reads TGTGCCAGCAGGAGCGGGAACTACGAGCAGTACTTC.

This sequence joins TRBV6-1 and TRBJ1-5; D call uncertain. There are 16 residues in the CDR3. V lost 1 base and J 0 bases, leaving 10 bases between the germline ends. In germline, CDR1 is MNHNS, CDR2 SASEGT. The CDR3 nucleotides are TGTGCCAGCAGTGAAGTAGTGACACTTAGCAATCAGCCCCAGCATTTT. Encoded protein: CASSEVVTLSNQPQHF.

The chain recombines TRBV28 with TRBJ1-2; D is ambiguous. Germline V gives CDR1 MDHEN, CDR2 SYDVKM. The CDR3 length is 13 residues. The V end lost 1 base, the J end lost 4 bases, and 7 bases lay between the germline ends. CDR3 coding DNA: TGTGCCAGCAGTTTATCAGATGGCTATGGCTACACCTTC. This encodes CASSLSDGYGYTF.

In nucleotides, the CDR3 is TGTGCCAGCAGTTTCCCCCGGGGGGCAGCGGGAGAAGTTTACAATGAGCAGTTCTTC. Translation gives CASSFPRGAAGEVYNEQFF. This chain uses TRBV28 with TRBJ2-1; TRBD2 aligns across 8 bases. The V gene's germline CDR1 is MDHEN and CDR2 SYDVKM. Trimming at V came to 3 bases and at J to 4 bases, leaving 17 bases not matched to a gene. This CDR3 has 19 residues.

The rearrangement joins TRBV7-9 to TRBJ1-6; D not resolved. CDR3 size: 13 residues. CDR1 is SEHNR and CDR2 is FQNEAQ in the germline V gene (reference sequence). Trimming shortened V by 5 bases and J by 11 bases, and 13 bases separated the two germline ends. Here the CDR3 DNA reads TGTGCCAGCAGCCCCCCAATCGAGACACCCCTCCACTTT. Translating it yields CASSPPIETPLHF.

Written as DNA, the CDR3 is TGTGCCACCAGCAAACAGGGGGAGTCGCATTTCACTGGAAACACCATATATTTT. Its protein is CATSKQGESHFTGNTIYF. The genes are TRBV15 and TRBJ1-3; 8 bases agree with TRBD1. This CDR3 contains 18 residues. V was pared by 4 bases and J by 2 bases, with 13 bases of the junction left unmatched. The germline gives CDR1 LNHNV, CDR2 YYDKDF (reference sequence).

The rearrangement links TRBV19 to TRBJ1-1; 8 bases are shared with TRBD1. The CDR3 is 14 amino acids. The trim removed 5 bases at V and 4 bases at J, leaving 6 bases unmatched. Germline V gene sequence: CDR1 LNHDA, CDR2 SQIVND (reference sequence). CDR3 nucleotide sequence: TGTGCCAGTAGTCAGCAGGGGGCAGTCACTGAAGCTTTCTTT. It is translated as CASSQQGAVTEAFF.

This chain joins TRBV19 and TRBJ1-5, with D possibly being TRBD1 (5 bases). Trimming took off 4 bases at V and 10 bases at J, with 14 bases between the two ends. Germline CDR1 LNHDA, CDR2 SQIVND (reference sequence). The CDR3 runs 13 residues. CDR3 protein: CASSTQRGGPQHF. CDR3 sequence (DNA): TGTGCCAGTAGTACCCAAAGGGGTGGTCCCCAGCATTTT. The full variable domain, its missing parts supplied by reference TRBV19 and TRBJ1-5, is DGGITQSPKYLFRKEGQNVTLSCEQNLNHDAMYWYRQDPGQGLRLIYYSQIVNDFQKGDIAEGYSVSREKKESFPLTVTSAQKNPTAFYLCASSTQRGGPQHFGDGTRLSIL.

In this sample, this clone turned up a few times. The chain joins TRBV27 to TRBJ1-5, with D tentatively TRBD1 (6 bases). V was pared by 6 bases and J by 2 bases, with 11 bases between. This CDR3 is built from 14 residues. The V gene's germline CDR1 is MNHEY and CDR2 SMNVEV (reference sequence). CDR3 bases: TGTGCCAGCAGCAGGGGACAAGGCAATCAGCCCCAGCATTTT. This gives the protein CASSRGQGNQPQHF.

This clone was recorded a few times. This rearrangement joins TRBV4-1 to TRBJ2-2; a possible D gene is TRBD2 (6 bases). This CDR3 has 15 amino acids. V gave up 4 bases and J gave up 3 bases, with 12 bases separating them. Germline assignment: CDR1 MGHRA and CDR2 YSYEKL. The CDR3 loop reads CASSLGSGDTGELFF. The CDR3 DNA follows: TGCGCCAGCAGCCTCGGGAGTGGGGACACCGGGGAGCTGTTTTTT.

The gene calls are TRBV19 and TRBJ2-4; 9 positions match TRBD1. V dropped 11 bases and J dropped 0; count of bases not matched to a gene: 11. Germline V CDR1 and CDR2: LNHDA, SQIVND (reference sequence). This CDR3 is built from 16 residues. The CDR3 DNA reads as TGTGCCTCGAGCGGACAGGGGAGGTTAGCCAAAAACATTCAGTACTTC. Protein: CASSGQGRLAKNIQYF.